These 6 T cell receptor beta chains came from one sample sequenced in a study of T cell responses to AZD1222 COVID-19 vaccine. Repertoires were generated with immunoSEQ multiplex PCR, while TCRdb's copy carries only in-frame clones and drops some. Of about 180,000 clones detected, around nine tenths appear once; the ten largest clones hold 25% to 30%. This material consisted of peripheral blood, taken 28 days after the second AZD1222 dose. The receptors come from an adult who received the AZD1222 COVID-19 vaccine.

This chain uses TRBV7-6 with TRBJ2-7; 9 bases match TRBD1. From germline, CDR1 is SGHVS and CDR2 FNYEAQ. There are 15 residues in the CDR3. Germline trimming cut 5 bases from V and 2 bases from J; bases unmatched to any gene: 7. The CDR3 DNA is TGTGCCAGCAGCCCAGCCGGGACAGGGACCTACGAGCAGTACTTC. This codes for CASSPAGTGTYEQYF.

This clone was detected once. The J gene is TRBJ1-5, the V gene TRBV14, with D possibly being TRBD1 (5 bases). Germline-derived CDR1 and CDR2 are SGHDN and FVKESK. The ends were cut back, 4 bases at V and 4 bases at J, with 8 bases in the middle. This CDR3 contains 13 residues. The CDR3 DNA sequence: TGTGCCAGCAGCCTGGGACTTAATCAGCCCCAGCATTTT. It specifies CASSLGLNQPQHF.

The rearrangement joins TRBV3-1 (or the pseudogene TRBV3-2) to TRBJ2-3, with 10 bases aligning to TRBD2. Unmatched junction bases numbered 10, after V lost 4 bases and J lost 0 bases. The CDR3 is 18 residues long. CDR1 and CDR2 from the germline V gene are LGHDT and YNNKEL (reference sequence). The CDR3 loop reads CASSLQGTSGDSTDTQYF. The CDR3 region has the DNA TGTGCCAGCAGCCTACAGGGAACTAGCGGGGATAGCACAGATACGCAGTATTTT.

This clone was seen more than once but under ten times. The V gene is TRBV6-2 or TRBV6-3, the J gene TRBJ2-2; TRBD2 aligns across 7 bases. This CDR3 is 17 amino acids long. The trim removed 4 bases at V and 1 base at J, leaving 9 bases unmatched. Per germline, CDR1 MNHEY and CDR2 SVGEGT. The CDR3 is CASSSLLPGGNTGELFF. The CDR3 DNA reads as TGTGCCAGCAGTTCTCTGTTGCCGGGGGGGAACACCGGGGAGCTGTTTTTT.

This rearrangement joins TRBV7-9 to TRBJ1-5, with D tentatively TRBD1 (5 bases). Per germline, CDR1 SEHNR and CDR2 FQNEAQ (reference sequence). This CDR3 has 18 amino acids. The ends were cut back, 3 bases at V and 0 bases at J, with 18 bases in the middle. The DNA for the CDR3 is TGTGCCAGCAGCTTCCCCCGGGGGGTACAATATAGCAATCAGCCCCAGCATTTT. Amino acid sequence: CASSFPRGVQYSNQPQHF.

This chain links TRBV7-9 with TRBJ1-4; D uncertain. Trimming pared 2 bases from V and 0 bases from J, leaving 7 bases between. This CDR3 is 15 amino acids long. Germline loops: CDR1 SEHNR, CDR2 FQNEAQ (reference sequence). In nucleotides, the CDR3 is TGTGCCAGCAGCTTACTAACCGCAACTAATGAAAAACTGTTTTTT. Translated: CASSLLTATNEKLFF.